This T cell receptor beta chain is from a study of blood T cell repertoires in COVID-19. At the level of the study: Both acute and convalescent COVID-19 samples were obtained from the United States, Italy and Spain.

The CDR3 spans 17 residues. Germline V gene sequence: CDR1 SGHVS, CDR2 FNYEAQ. The ends lost 1 base at V and 4 bases at J; junction bases unmatched: 9. Authors' analysis steps: Reference gene primer amplification gave estimated nucleated cell counts. This table comes from immunoSEQ multiplex PCR, and its TCRdb copy is limited to in-frame clones, with some not included. The V and J calls and clone size are taken from that table; D and trimming were inferred from the DNA. The sample consists of 130,000 or so clones, around four fifths of them appearing once. Material for sequencing was peripheral blood. This rearrangement joins TRBV7-6 to TRBJ2-5; the match to TRBD1 covers 10 bases. The clonotype comes from a human donor in a cohort sampled during active COVID-19. This chain's CDR3 is CASSLVGGQGRTETQYF. CDR3 nucleotide sequence: TGTGCCAGCAGCTTAGTTGGGGGACAGGGGAGGACAGAGACCCAGTACTTC. Full variable domain (outside the CDR3, taken from reference TRBV7-6 and TRBJ2-5): GAGVSQSPRYKVTKRGQDVALRCDPISGHVSLYWYRQALGQGPEFLTYFNYEAQQDKSGLPNDRFSAERPEGSISTLTIQRTEQRDSAMYRCASSLVGGQGRTETQYFGPGTRLLVL.